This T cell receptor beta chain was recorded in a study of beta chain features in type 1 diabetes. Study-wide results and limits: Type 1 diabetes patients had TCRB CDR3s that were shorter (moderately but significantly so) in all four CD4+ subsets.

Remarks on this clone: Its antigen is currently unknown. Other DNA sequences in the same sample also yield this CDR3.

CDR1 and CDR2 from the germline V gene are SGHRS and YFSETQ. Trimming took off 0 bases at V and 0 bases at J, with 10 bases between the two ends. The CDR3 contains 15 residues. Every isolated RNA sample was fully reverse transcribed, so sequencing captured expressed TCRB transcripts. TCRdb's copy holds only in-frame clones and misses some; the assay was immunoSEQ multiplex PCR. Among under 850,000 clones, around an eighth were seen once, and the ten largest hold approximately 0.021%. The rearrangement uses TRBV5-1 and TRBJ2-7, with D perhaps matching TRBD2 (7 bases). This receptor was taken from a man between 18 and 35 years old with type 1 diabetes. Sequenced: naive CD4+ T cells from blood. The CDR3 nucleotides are TGCGCCAGCAGCTTGGCGGGGGGCCTCTCCTACGAGCAGTACTTC. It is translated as CASSLAGGLSYEQYF.